Listed below are T cell receptor beta chains from one sample, sequenced in a study of CD8 T cells in Susac syndrome. One entry per CDR3 protein results from TCRdb running MiXCR on the immunoSEQ multiplex PCR reads. In the table there are under 85,000 distinct CDR3 sequences, approximately 95% of which are singletons. The sequencing input was CD8+ T cells from PBMCs. Every receptor here comes from a human donor with Susac syndrome. Both conserved end residues are part of each CDR3. The D gene is left open where the match is weak. Size tells how often a clone was seen (once, few, many) or the class of an expanded clone, and some rows leave it out.

>TRBJ2-7|TRBV25-1|.|few
TGTGCCAGCAGTTTGACTAGTTACGAGCAGTACTTC
CASSLTSYEQYF
>TRBJ1-1|TRBV20-1|TRBD1|.
TGCAGTGCTAGACCTGAGGGGGCCGAGCGCACTGAAGCTTTCTTT
CSARPEGAERTEAFF
>TRBJ2-7|TRBV13|.|.
TGTGCCAGCAGTTCTACAGGGGGGGACTACGAGCAGTACTTC
CASSSTGGDYEQYF
>TRBJ2-1|TRBV6-2/TRBV6-3|TRBD2|.
TGTGCCAGCAGTTATATACTAGCGGCCTACAATGAGCAGTTCTTC
CASSYILAAYNEQFF
>TRBJ2-3|TRBV5-1|.|once
TGCGCCAGCAGCTTGGGGACGCAAGGCACAGATACGCAGTATTTT
CASSLGTQGTDTQYF
>TRBJ2-1|TRBV28|.|.
TGTGCCAGCAGTGTTACAGGGAGCTCCTACAATGAGCAGTTCTTC
CASSVTGSSYNEQFF
>TRBJ1-2|TRBV20-1|TRBD1|.
TGCAGTGTCCCTGGGACAGAAAACTATGGCTACACCTTC
CSVPGTENYGYTF
>TRBJ2-5|TRBV14|.|.
TGTGCCAGCACCTCGACCGAGGGGGGCCAAGAGACCCAGTACTTC
CASTSTEGGQETQYF
>TRBJ2-5|TRBV7-9|TRBD2|.
TGTGCCAGCACCCTCCCGGGACTAGCGGGGGGCGCTCCCCCGGAGACCCAGTACTTC
CASTLPGLAGGAPPETQYF
>TRBJ2-3|TRBV27|TRBD1|.
TGTGCCATAGGACAGGGACCGGATACGCAGTATTTT
CAIGQGPDTQYF
>TRBJ1-2|TRBV20-1|TRBD1|once
TGCAGTGCCTTGGGAGGACAGGCGGACTATGGCTACACCTTC
CSALGGQADYGYTF
>TRBJ1-5|TRBV12-3/TRBV12-4|.|.
TGTGCCAGCAGCCGGGACGGTAACAATCAGCCCCAGCATTTT
CASSRDGNNQPQHF
>TRBJ2-7|TRBV18|.|.
TGTGCCAGCTCGCCGCGCGATCCAGGCGGGGAGCAGTACTTC
CASSPRDPGGEQYF
>TRBJ1-6|TRBV6-5|.|.
TGTGCCAGCAGTTACTGGGCAGGGGAGGGACTTCATTCACCCCTCCACTTT
CASSYWAGEGLHSPLHF
>TRBJ2-3|TRBV20-1|.|few
TGCAGTGCTAGCGACAGTGACCCCACATATACGCAGTATTTT
CSASDSDPTYTQYF
>TRBJ2-7|TRBV3-1|.|.
TGTGCCAGCAGCCAAGATAACGAGCAGTACTTC
CASSQDNEQYF
>TRBJ1-5|TRBV12-3/TRBV12-4|.|.
TGTGCCAGCAGTTCGACAGAACATAGCAATCAGCCCCAGCATTTT
CASSSTEHSNQPQHF
>TRBJ2-3|TRBV19|.|.
TGTGCCAGTGGGGACCGGAGTAAAGATACGCAGTATTTT
CASGDRSKDTQYF
>TRBJ2-7|TRBV2|.|.
TGTGCCAGCAGCGGAGACTACGAGCAGTACTTC
CASSGDYEQYF
>TRBJ2-2|TRBV3-1|TRBD2|.
TGTGCCAGCAGCCAAGATGGTACGGGGGGGCCTCCCGGGGAGCTGTTTTTT
CASSQDGTGGPPGELFF
>TRBJ2-5|TRBV12-3/TRBV12-4|TRBD1|.
TGTGCCACGAGACAGGGTGGACAGACCCAGTACTTC
CATRQGGQTQYF
>TRBJ2-2|TRBV7-9|TRBD1|.
TGTGCCAGCAGCTACAGGGGCGGGGAGCTGTTTTTT
CASSYRGGELFF
>TRBJ1-2|TRBV20-1|.|.
TGCAGTGCTAGAGAGCCGGAAGGGTACTATGGCTACACCTTC
CSAREPEGYYGYTF
>TRBJ2-2|TRBV13|.|.
TGTGCCAGCAGCTTACTCGGGAAAAGGAACACCGGGGAGCTGTTTTTT
CASSLLGKRNTGELFF
>TRBJ2-3|TRBV11-2|TRBD1|.
TGTGCCAGCAGCGAGGAGACAGGGGGCTTGGCAGATACGCAGTATTTT
CASSEETGGLADTQYF
>TRBJ2-1|TRBV12-3/TRBV12-4|.|.
TGTGCCAGCAACTCGGGGGACCGATACAATGAGCAGTTCTTC
CASNSGDRYNEQFF
>TRBJ2-2|TRBV2|.|.
TGTGCCAGCAGTGAAAGGGGGGAGACGGCCGGGGAGCTGTTTTTT
CASSERGETAGELFF
>TRBJ2-6|TRBV28|TRBD1|.
TGTGCCAGCAGTTTAGCTGGGACAGGGGTTTGGGCGACCTCTGGGGCCAACGTCCTGACTTTC
CASSLAGTGVWATSGANVLTF
>TRBJ2-1|TRBV3-1|.|.
TGTGCCAGCAGCCAAGATTTGGCGCGTGAGCAGTTCTTC
CASSQDLAREQFF
>TRBJ2-7|TRBV27|.|.
TGTGCCAGCAGTATCCTGGACCGGACCTACGAGCAGTACTTC
CASSILDRTYEQYF
>TRBJ2-7|TRBV4-2|TRBD2|.
TGTGCCAGCAGTACCATAGCGGGGGCGGGCTACGAGCAGTACTTC
CASSTIAGAGYEQYF
>TRBJ1-1|TRBV7-2|.|.
TGTGCCAGCAGCTTAGCGCGTCGCAGGGAAGACACTGAAGCTTTCTTT
CASSLARRREDTEAFF
>TRBJ1-6|TRBV12-3/TRBV12-4|.|.
TGTGCCAGCAGGGCCAACAGGGAAGGCTCTTGGTCACCCCTCCACTTT
CASRANREGSWSPLHF
>TRBJ2-7|TRBV16|TRBD2|once
TGTGCCAGCAGTCACGGGACTAGCTCCTACGAGCAGTACTTC
CASSHGTSSYEQYF
>TRBJ1-1|TRBV5-6|.|.
TGTGCCAGCAGCGACAACTGGGGAGGCACTGAAGCTTTCTTT
CASSDNWGGTEAFF
>TRBJ2-7|TRBV11-2|.|.
TGTGCCAGCAGCCACCCTGGGACTTCCGAGCAGTACTTC
CASSHPGTSEQYF
>TRBJ2-5|TRBV15|TRBD2|.
TGTGCCACCAGCAGTGGACCACGGGGGGAACAAGAGACCCAGTACTTC
CATSSGPRGEQETQYF
>TRBJ2-3|TRBV6-4|.|once
TGTGCCAGCAGTGAGGAGGGGGGGCCAGATACGCAGTATTTT
CASSEEGGPDTQYF
>TRBJ2-2|TRBV12-5|.|.
TGTGCTAGTGCCCTCGGGAGCTTCGGGGAGCTGTTTTTT
CASALGSFGELFF
>TRBJ2-4|TRBV6-6|.|.
TGTGCCAGCAGTTACTCAGGGGCAGGGGAAAGTGACTTC
CASSYSGAGESDF
>TRBJ1-5|TRBV28|.|once
TGTGCCAGCCGGACGGTTGGTTACCAGCCCCAGCATTTT
CASRTVGYQPQHF
>TRBJ2-7|TRBV6-1|.|.
TGTGCCAGCAGTGAAGCGCTTGGGCAGGACCCGTACGAGCAGTACTTC
CASSEALGQDPYEQYF
>TRBJ2-2|TRBV5-1|.|.
TGCGCCAGCAGCTCGGCAGGAGGTACCGGGGAGCTGTTTTTT
CASSSAGGTGELFF
>TRBJ2-5|TRBV7-3|.|.
TGTGCCAGCAGCTTAACGAATGGCCGGAGGGAGACCCAGTACTTC
CASSLTNGRRETQYF
>TRBJ2-5|TRBV5-1|TRBD1|.
TGCGCCAGCAGCCTGACAGGGGAAGCAGAGACCCAGTACTTC
CASSLTGEAETQYF
>TRBJ2-3|TRBV24-1|.|.
TGTGCCACCAGTGACCTCTCGGCAATGGCGGGATATCATACGCAGTATTTT
CATSDLSAMAGYHTQYF
>TRBJ2-1|TRBV27|.|.
TGTGCCAGCAGTCCCCTCGTGGGCGGATTGGATGAGCAGTTCTTC
CASSPLVGGLDEQFF
>TRBJ2-1|TRBV20-1|.|.
TGCAGTGCTAGAGTATTTGAGACTAGGGGCGAGCAGTTCTTC
CSARVFETRGEQFF
>TRBJ2-3|TRBV30|TRBD2|.
TGTGCCTGGACTTTAGCGGGAGGGGGAGATACGCAGTATTTT
CAWTLAGGGDTQYF
>TRBJ2-1|TRBV6-2/TRBV6-3|TRBD1|.
TGTGCCAGCAGTTACTCCTATCGACAGGGGACGAATGAGCAGTTCTTC
CASSYSYRQGTNEQFF
>TRBJ2-3|TRBV9|.|.
TGTGCCAGCAGCCCCCCGGGGGGCACAGATACGCAGTATTTT
CASSPPGGTDTQYF
>TRBJ2-1|TRBV14|.|.
TGTGCCAGCAGCCACAGGGTTTTTACAATGAGACAGTTCTTC
CASSHRVFTMRQFF
>TRBJ1-5|TRBV28|.|.
TGTGCCAGCCGACAGAGCTTCAATCAGCCCCAGCATTTT
CASRQSFNQPQHF
>TRBJ2-1|TRBV11-2|TRBD2|.
TGTGCCAGCAGCTTAGAGAGCGGGAGGGCCTATAACAATGAGCAGTTCTTC
CASSLESGRAYNNEQFF